Reported below is one T cell receptor (beta chain). The antigen is not known. Assay: immunoSEQ multiplex PCR; the TCRdb copy retains only in-frame clones and omits some. The profile shows roughly 15,000 clones, approximately 89% of them singletons. This sample is part of a study of T cells in localized non-small cell lung cancer. Germline CDR1 MGHRA, CDR2 YSYEKL. The CDR3 spans 15 residues. V gave up 1 base and J gave up 4 bases, with 14 bases separating them. Study-wide findings and caveats: Adjacent lung tissue had a median around 57 of the top 100 clones found in the tumor. In uninvolved adjacent lung, T cell clonality reached its highest value, exceeding tumor. Elevated circulating T cell density in blood was associated with longer overall survival.

This rearrangement joins TRBV4-1 to TRBJ2-7; D call uncertain. Here the sequenced sample was peripheral blood, taken before any cancer treatment. The TCR was taken from a female donor over 55 with stage III squamous cell lung carcinoma. In nucleotides, the CDR3 is TGCGCCAGCAGCCAAGCTGCCTTGCGCGGTTACGAGCAGTACTTC. Translation: CASSQAALRGYEQYF.